In its sample, the clone carrying this T cell receptor beta chain was seen once. This sample stems from a study of cytomegalovirus exposure and HLA in healthy donors. Germline values: CDR1 SGHTA, CDR2 FQGNSA. The V end was cut by 2 bases, the J end by 4 bases, with 8 bases between. The CDR3 is 13 amino acids. The PCR ran on 60 Vbeta and 13 Jbeta primers. Sequencing was performed with immunoSEQ multiplex PCR; in TCRdb, only in-frame clones are kept and a portion is missing. In the table there are over 100,000 clones, around 79% of which are singletons. This chain joins TRBV7-2 and TRBJ1-1; D possibly corresponds to TRBD1 (5 bases). The sample taken for sequencing was PBMCs. This clonotype was obtained from a woman aged 40 to 49 in good health and CMV-seropositive. The CDR3 region has the DNA TGTGCCAGCAGCTTATCCCAGGGCACTGAAGCTTTCTTT. Translation gives CASSLSQGTEAFF.